This entry lists 16 T cell receptor beta chains sequenced from one sample in a study of T cell repertoires in ileal Crohn's disease. Assay: immunoSEQ multiplex PCR; the TCRdb copy retains only in-frame clones and omits some. The table lists more than 2,000 clones, roughly four fifths of them singletons, with around a tenth in the top ten. Sample: ileal tissue. The origin of the receptors is an adult with Crohn's disease.

The V and J genes are TRBV29-1 and TRBJ2-1; 12 bases map to TRBD2. The V gene end was trimmed by 0 bases and the J gene end by 9 bases; junction bases not matched to a gene: 9. The CDR3 totals 16 residues. Germline V gene lookup returns CDR1 SQVTM and CDR2 ANQGSEA. This CDR3 is CSVEDLTSGSVTEQFF. The CDR3 nucleotides read TGCAGCGTTGAAGACCTGACTAGCGGGAGTGTTACTGAGCAGTTCTTC.

This rearrangement joins TRBV6-1 to TRBJ1-4; tentative D call: TRBD1 (5 bases). The V gene lost 1 base and the J gene lost 10 bases, with 13 bases spanning the gap. Germline CDR1 reads MNHNS; CDR2 reads SASEGT. The CDR3 consists of 14 residues. The CDR3 DNA follows: TGTGCCAGCAGTGAAGGCGGGGGTCTCCGAAAACTGTTTTTT. It specifies CASSEGGGLRKLFF.

This clone occurred a few times. The rearrangement uses TRBV30 and TRBJ2-1; D is undetermined. The CDR3 has 11 amino acids. Germline V gene sequence: CDR1 GTSNPN, CDR2 SVGIG (reference sequence). V dropped 3 bases and J dropped 12 bases, with 12 bases sitting between them. The CDR3 region has the DNA TGTGCCTGGAGCGACAATTGGCGGCAGTTCTTC. Translation gives CAWSDNWRQFF.

V and J are TRBV4-2 and TRBJ2-5; 7 bases line up with TRBD1. The V gene's germline CDR1 is LGHNA and CDR2 YNFKEQ. The CDR3 spans 15 residues. J was trimmed by 6 bases and V by 0 bases; bases with no gene match: 7. The CDR3 coding sequence is TGTGCCAGCAGCCAAGATCTTAACAGGGGAAAGACCCAGTACTTC. Translation: CASSQDLNRGKTQYF.

The genes are TRBV11-3 and TRBJ1-5, with TRBD1 matching over 8 bases. Trimming cost V 5 bases and J 3 bases; bases outside gene matches: 3. This CDR3 has 14 residues. Germline CDR1 and CDR2: SGHNT and YENEEA. The CDR3 loop reads CASSLTGVNQPQHF. The CDR3 coding sequence is TGTGCCAGCAGCCTGACAGGGGTCAATCAGCCCCAGCATTTT.

On this clone itself: The junction shows a germline mismatch at one end, possibly a read error. The V call is TRBV5-1, the J call TRBJ2-1, with D maybe TRBD1 (5 bases). This CDR3 spans 14 amino acids. Germline CDR1 SGHRS, CDR2 YFSETQ. CDR3 coding DNA: TGTGCCAGCAGCCCGGAGACTGTTCAGGGTAAGGAGTTCTTC. Its protein product is CASSPETVQGKEFF.

This clone was seen more than once but under ten times. Here the CDR3 DNA reads TGTGCCAGCTCACTCGGACAGAGCCCTTTAGGAAACACCATATATTTT. Its protein is CASSLGQSPLGNTIYF. The genes are TRBV18 and TRBJ1-3, with D possibly matching TRBD1 (6 bases). Trimming pared 4 bases from V and 4 bases from J, leaving 17 bases between. The CDR3 loop spans 16 amino acids. Germline-derived CDR1 and CDR2 are KGHSH and LQKENI.

The CDR3 DNA reads as TGTGCCACCAGCAGAGATATTAGAGGAGGCGGGTATGGCTACACCTTC. This encodes CATSRDIRGGGYGYTF. The chain couples TRBV15 to TRBJ1-2; D unresolved. The V gene's germline CDR1 is LNHNV and CDR2 YYDKDF (reference sequence). This CDR3 has 16 residues. V lost 0 bases, J lost 5 bases, and 16 bases lay in between.

The table lists this clone with a few counts. This chain joins TRBV2 and TRBJ1-1; D not resolved. V was trimmed by 8 bases and J by 5 bases, leaving 15 bases between them. Germline V gene data show CDR1 as SNHLY and CDR2 as FYNNEI. The CDR3 contains 13 residues. The CDR3 DNA reads TGTGCCAGCGCCGCGGGTTTAGGTACTGAAGCTTTCTTT. Translated: CASAAGLGTEAFF. The whole variable domain, remainder taken from reference TRBV2 and TRBJ1-1, is EPEVTQTPSHQVTQMGQEVILRCVPISNHLYFYWYRQILGQKVEFLVSFYNNEISEKSEIFDDQFSVERPDGSNFTLKIRSTKLEDSAMYFCASAAGLGTEAFFGQGTRLTVV.

The chain links TRBV13 to TRBJ1-4; TRBD1 agrees at 8 bases. The CDR3 length is 16 residues. J lost 6 bases, V lost 6 bases, and 12 bases had no gene match. Germline-derived CDR1 and CDR2 are PRHDT and FYEKMQ (reference sequence). The CDR3 DNA reads TGTGCCAGCAGACCAGGGGGCCTGGGGGGTGATGAAAAACTGTTTTTT. Encoded protein: CASRPGGLGGDEKLFF.

The rearrangement joins TRBV4-2 to TRBJ1-5; a weak D match, TRBD1 (5 bases). CDR3 length equals 16 residues. Germline values: CDR1 LGHNA, CDR2 YNFKEQ. The germline V and J ends were trimmed by 1 base and 7 bases, with 17 bases remaining between them. CDR3 DNA: TGTGCCAGCAGCCAAGGGCGGGGGGAAGTCGGGCAGCCCCAGCATTTT. This translates into CASSQGRGEVGQPQHF.

This clone was observed a handful of times. This rearrangement joins TRBV7-9 to TRBJ2-7, with a tentative D call TRBD1 (7 bases). Trimming removed 1 base from V and 12 bases from J, with 13 bases in between. Germline V gene data show CDR1 as SEHNR and CDR2 as FQNEAQ (reference sequence). This CDR3 spans 12 amino acids. The CDR3 sequence: CASSLEEGQRYF. CDR3 nucleotide sequence: TGTGCCAGCAGCTTAGAGGAGGGACAGAGGTACTTC. The whole variable domain, filled in from reference TRBV7-9 and TRBJ2-7, reads DTGVSQNPRHKITKRGQNVTFRCDPISEHNRLYWYRQTLGQGPEFLTYFQNEAQLEKSRLLSDRFSAERPKGSFSTLEIQRTEQGDSAMYLCASSLEEGQRYFGPGTRLTVT.

This clone appeared once. This chain connects TRBV4-2 to TRBJ2-6; 8 bases map to TRBD1. Trimming removed 4 bases from V and 0 bases from J; junction bases left unmatched: 8. Germline CDR1 LGHNA, CDR2 YNFKEQ. The CDR3 contains 18 residues. CDR3 amino acids: CASSRMTGADSGANVLTF. In DNA form, the CDR3 reads TGTGCCAGCAGCCGCATGACAGGGGCCGACTCTGGGGCCAACGTCCTGACTTTC.

This clone was seen more than once but under ten times. The chain links TRBV25-1 to TRBJ1-2; D is uncertain. Trimming stripped 3 bases from V and 4 bases from J, with 6 bases between. Looked up from germline, CDR1 is MGHDK and CDR2 is SYGVNS. The CDR3 consists of 12 residues. CDR3 in amino acids: CASSDGRYGYTF. CDR3 bases: TGTGCCAGCAGTGATGGGCGCTATGGCTACACCTTC.

The rearrangement links TRBV6-1 to TRBJ1-1; D is ambiguous. V lost 6 bases and J 0 bases, leaving 14 bases between the germline ends. The CDR3 spans 15 residues. Germline CDR1 is MNHNS and CDR2 is SASEGT. CDR3 in DNA: TGTGCCAGCAGAAATGGCGGAATCATGAACACTGAAGCTTTCTTT. Its translation is CASRNGGIMNTEAFF.

For the CDR3, the DNA is TGTGCCAGCAGCTCTAGCGGGGGGTACCAAGAGACCCAGTACTTC. As protein: CASSSSGGYQETQYF. This sequence joins TRBV6-6 and TRBJ2-5; TRBD2 aligns across 11 bases. V lost 6 bases to trimming and J lost 0 bases; unmatched junction nucleotides: 3. Germline V CDR1 and CDR2: MNHNY, SVGAGI (reference sequence). This CDR3 contains 15 residues.